This T cell receptor beta chain was identified during a study of metastatic and nonmetastatic thyroid tumors. Looking at the study overall: Peripheral blood and tumor or nodule samples from malignant and benign thyroid patients were compared. The study's findings and limits: Versus benign nodules, malignant thyroid tumors reportedly had significantly higher TCR beta diversity, in blood and tumor.

By proportion, this clone is medium-sized. The antigen is not known. This CDR3 region has 13 residues. Trimming removed 7 bases at V and 1 base at J, with 10 bases between. Germline lookup yields CDR1 MNHNS and CDR2 SASEGT. As processed by the authors: Clinicopathological groups of papillary thyroid cancer showed CDR3 differences that were used to build a distant-metastasis classifier. MiXCR re-clonotyped the PCR reads for TCRdb. These V and J calls rely on TCRdb rather than the paper's analysis. The sample has approximately 15,000 clones; 25% to 30% are singletons. Every patient underwent thyroid surgery untreated.

The clonotype comes from a male donor with papillary thyroid cancer or a benign thyroid nodule (not recorded which). Some clones in this sample may be carry-over from other donors' samples. This chain links TRBV6-1 with TRBJ1-1; D is perhaps TRBD1 (6 bases). The material sequenced was tumor tissue. CDR3 residues: CASKAGENTEAFF. CDR3 in DNA: TGTGCCAGCAAGGCAGGGGAGAACACTGAAGCTTTCTTT.